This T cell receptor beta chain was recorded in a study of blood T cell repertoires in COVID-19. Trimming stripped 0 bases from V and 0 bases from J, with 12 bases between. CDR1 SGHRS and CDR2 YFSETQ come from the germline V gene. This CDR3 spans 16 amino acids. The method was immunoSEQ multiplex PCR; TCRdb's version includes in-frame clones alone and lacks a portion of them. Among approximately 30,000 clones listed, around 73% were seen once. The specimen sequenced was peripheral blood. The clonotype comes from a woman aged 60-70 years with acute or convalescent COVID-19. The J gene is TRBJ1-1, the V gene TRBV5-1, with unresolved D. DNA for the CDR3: TGCGCCAGCAGCTTGGCGGGAGGGATTATGAACACTGAAGCTTTCTTT. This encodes CASSLAGGIMNTEAFF.